Below, 22 T cell receptor beta chains from the same sample are listed, as sequenced in a study of cytomegalovirus exposure and HLA in healthy donors (dated by TCRdb to about 2017). Receptor amplification or capture employed the immunoSEQ multiplex PCR assay. A mixture of 60 forward primers for TCR Vbeta segments and 13 reverse primers for TCR Jbeta segments was used in the multiplex PCR. In TCRdb, the immuneACCESS table is reduced to in-frame sequences with V and J assigned. These tables do not hold every clone; where another copy was compared, an unresolved V gene accounts for under half, and the others remain unexplained. This sample has 150,000 or so clones in its table, and about 77% of those were observed once. Together, the top ten hold 9.5% to 10% of the sample. The sequenced material came from PBMCs. Receptors were obtained from a young man in good health and CMV-seropositive.

This clone has only a few counts. The gene calls are TRBV2 and TRBJ1-4; D is possibly TRBD1 (6 bases). This CDR3 is 13 amino acids long. Per germline, CDR1 SNHLY and CDR2 FYNNEI. V lost 4 bases to trimming and J lost 5 bases, with 8 bases between them. Here the CDR3 reads CASSVGGNEKLFF. The CDR3 DNA reads as TGTGCCAGCAGTGTAGGGGGAAATGAAAAACTGTTTTTT.

The chain couples TRBV2 to TRBJ1-2; weak D call: TRBD1 (5 bases). Between the trimmed V and J ends, which lost 6 bases and 0 bases, there was a span of 14 bases. Germline CDR1 is SNHLY and CDR2 is FYNNEI. The CDR3 runs 15 residues. The CDR3 spells CASRITAGSNYGYTF. The CDR3 bases are TGTGCCAGCAGGATTACTGCAGGGTCTAACTATGGCTACACCTTC.

The V and J genes are TRBV6-6 and TRBJ2-7; TRBD1 matches 10 bases. The V gene end was trimmed by 4 bases and the J gene end by 4 bases; junction bases not matched to a gene: 4. The CDR3 consists of 14 residues. Germline V CDR1 and CDR2: MNHNY, SVGAGI (reference sequence). CDR3 coding DNA: TGTGCCAGCAGTTCCGGGACAGGGGATTACGAGCAGTACTTC. This translates into CASSSGTGDYEQYF.

There are a few counts of this clone. This CDR3 reads CASSLSSASGQGELFF. CDR3 DNA sequence: TGTGCCAGCAGCTTAAGTAGCGCTAGCGGGCAGGGGGAGCTGTTTTTT. The chain is built from TRBV7-2 and TRBJ2-2; 8 bases are shared with TRBD2. The V gene's germline CDR1 is SGHTA and CDR2 FQGNSA. The CDR3 is 16 residues long. Trimming removed 2 bases from V and 8 bases from J; junction bases left unmatched: 10.

This CDR3 is CASSQVGSSYNEQFF. The CDR3 DNA follows: TGCGCCAGCAGCCAGGTCGGGAGCTCCTACAATGAGCAGTTCTTC. This chain joins TRBV4-1 and TRBJ2-1; perhaps TRBD2 as D (6 bases). V lost 3 bases to trimming and J lost 0 bases, with 9 bases between them. Per the germline V gene, CDR1 is MGHRA and CDR2 is YSYEKL. The CDR3 sequence is 15 residues long.

CDR3 sequence (DNA): TGTGCCAGCAGCCGTAGCCACAATCAGCCCCAGCATTTT. It translates to CASSRSHNQPQHF. V and J are TRBV6-5 and TRBJ1-5; D is unclear. Per the germline V gene, CDR1 is MNHEY and CDR2 is SVGAGI. Trimming took off 6 bases at V and 3 bases at J, with 9 bases between the two ends. The CDR3 extends over 13 amino acids.

The chain has TRBV12-5 and TRBJ1-1; D is unresolved. With 0 bases removed from V and 1 base from J, the gap between germline ends came to 9 bases. Germline V lookup: CDR1 LGHNT, CDR2 FRNRAP. The CDR3 has 15 residues. DNA of the CDR3: TGTGCTAGTGGTTTGGTACGTGAGAGGAACACTGAAGCTTTCTTT. The encoded protein is CASGLVRERNTEAFF.

The chain recombines TRBV5-1 with TRBJ1-2; D remains unclear. The length of the CDR3 is 14 residues. With 4 bases removed from V and 4 bases from J, the gap between germline ends came to 14 bases. Germline CDR1 reads SGHRS; CDR2 reads YFSETQ. CDR3 bases: TGCGCCAGCAGCACGACTAGCATTGGCTATGGCTACACCTTC. Translation gives CASSTTSIGYGYTF.

The table lists this clone with many counts. In DNA, the CDR3 is TGTGCCAGCAGTTACTCGCACACCCAGCCCCAGCATTTT. As protein: CASSYSHTQPQHF. The chain is built from TRBV6-6 and TRBJ1-5; D gene ambiguous. The CDR3 has 13 residues. V was trimmed by 0 bases and J by 7 bases, leaving 7 bases between them. Per germline, CDR1 MNHNY and CDR2 SVGAGI (reference sequence).

The chain recombines TRBV28 with TRBJ1-2; possible D gene TRBD1, 6 bases. Trimming removed 3 bases from V and 6 bases from J, with 17 bases in between. The length of the CDR3 is 15 residues. Germline values: CDR1 MDHEN, CDR2 SYDVKM. This CDR3 reads CASSLHTGQSDGYTF. DNA of the CDR3: TGTGCCAGCAGTTTGCACACGGGACAATCCGATGGCTACACCTTC.

The genes are TRBV4-1 and TRBJ2-7, with 7 bases that match TRBD1. Germline values: CDR1 MGHRA, CDR2 YSYEKL. This CDR3 contains 14 residues. With 6 bases clipped from V and 1 base from J, the junction kept 6 bases outside the gene matches. DNA for the CDR3: TGCGCCAGCAGACCTTTCAGGGGGTCCTACGAGCAGTACTTC. It translates to CASRPFRGSYEQYF.

The chain employs TRBV27 and TRBJ1-1; 7 nucleotides agree with TRBD1. Looked up from germline, CDR1 is MNHEY and CDR2 is SMNVEV (reference sequence). CDR3 length equals 14 residues. The ends lost 4 bases at V and 1 base at J; junction bases unmatched: 3. In nucleotides, the CDR3 is TGTGCCAGCAGTTGGGACAGATCGAACACTGAAGCTTTCTTT. It encodes CASSWDRSNTEAFF.

This clone has more than one count but fewer than ten. The rearrangement links TRBV10-3 to TRBJ2-5; no clear D. Germline CDR1 is ENHRY and CDR2 is SYGVKD. The CDR3 spans 14 residues. With 4 bases removed from V and 1 base from J, the gap between germline ends came to 10 bases. CDR3 amino acids: CAISGQDSQETQYF. CDR3 DNA: TGTGCCATCAGTGGGCAGGATTCCCAAGAGACCCAGTACTTC.

The rearrangement joins TRBV5-5 to TRBJ2-3; TRBD2 aligns across 15 bases. CDR3 length equals 16 residues. The germline gives CDR1 SGHKS, CDR2 YYEKEE (reference sequence). The V gene end was trimmed by 2 bases and the J gene end by 4 bases; junction bases not matched to a gene: 2. The CDR3 region is CASSFGLAGGADTQYF. Written as DNA, the CDR3 is TGTGCCAGCAGCTTTGGACTAGCGGGGGGGGCAGATACGCAGTATTTT.

Remarks on this clone: A junction end diverges from the germline sequence, so it may reflect a read error. The genes are TRBV25-1 and TRBJ2-2, with 8 bases identical to TRBD1. This CDR3 spans 14 amino acids. The germline gives CDR1 MGHDK, CDR2 SYGVNS. The CDR3 spells CASSEDRDTGKLFF. The CDR3 coding sequence is TGTGCCAGCAGTGAGGACAGGGACACCGGGAAGCTGTTTTTT.

This chain uses TRBV19 with TRBJ1-1, with a possible D match to TRBD1 (6 bases). Germline V gene data show CDR1 as LNHDA and CDR2 as SQIVND (reference sequence). CDR3 size: 14 residues. V lost 7 bases and J 1 base, leaving 13 bases between the germline ends. The chain's CDR3 is CASKIDRPNTEAFF. As DNA, the CDR3 is TGTGCCAGTAAAATTGACAGGCCGAACACTGAAGCTTTCTTT.

The chain combines TRBV19 with TRBJ2-5; TRBD1 matches at 8 bases. Losses at the gene ends were 1 base for V and 3 bases for J; bases not matched to a gene: 4. Germline V gives CDR1 LNHDA, CDR2 SQIVND (reference sequence). The CDR3 sequence is 15 residues long. The CDR3 nucleotides are TGTGCCAGTAGTATAGGGACAGGGCCGAAAGAGACCCAGTACTTC. Translating gives CASSIGTGPKETQYF. Full variable domain (outside the CDR3, taken from reference TRBV19 and TRBJ2-5): DGGITQSPKYLFRKEGQNVTLSCEQNLNHDAMYWYRQDPGQGLRLIYYSQIVNDFQKGDIAEGYSVSREKKESFPLTVTSAQKNPTAFYLCASSIGTGPKETQYFGPGTRLLVL.

The chain uses TRBV5-6 and TRBJ1-1; D call uncertain. Germline loops: CDR1 SGHDT, CDR2 YYEEEE. The CDR3 is 13 amino acids. V lost 1 base and J 7 bases, leaving 11 bases between the germline ends. The CDR3, as DNA: TGTGCCAGCAGCTTGTACCAGGATATTGAAGCTTTCTTT. It translates to CASSLYQDIEAFF.

This clone was observed a single time. This chain links TRBV19 with TRBJ1-1, with D perhaps TRBD1 (5 bases). The CDR3 consists of 13 residues. Germline loops: CDR1 LNHDA, CDR2 SQIVND (reference sequence). With 6 bases removed from V and 4 bases from J, the gap between germline ends came to 12 bases. CDR3 amino acids: CASSPGGSTEAFF. The CDR3 DNA sequence: TGTGCCAGTAGCCCTGGGGGGAGCACTGAAGCTTTCTTT.

A remark on this clone: In this CDR3 the conserved last residue, phenylalanine or tryptophan, is missing, so a read error is likely. The chain combines TRBV5-1 with TRBJ1-6, with D unresolved. V was cut by 5 bases and J by 0 bases, with 9 bases left in between. This CDR3 has 15 amino acids. From germline, CDR1 is SGHRS and CDR2 YFSETQ. The CDR3 reads CASRIESSYNSPLHL. CDR3 coding DNA: TGCGCCAGCAGGATCGAAAGCTCCTATAATTCACCCCTCCACCTT.

J is TRBJ2-7 and V is TRBV27; TRBD1 matches 10 bases. This CDR3 is built from 15 residues. J lost 2 bases, V lost 5 bases, and 6 bases had no gene match. From germline, CDR1 is MNHEY and CDR2 SMNVEV (reference sequence). CDR3 amino acids: CASSRRDRGTYEQYF. The CDR3 nucleotides read TGTGCCAGCAGTCGGCGGGACAGGGGAACCTACGAGCAGTACTTC.

The genes are TRBV28 and TRBJ2-4; 14 bases are shared with TRBD2. The CDR3 has 17 residues. Looked up from germline, CDR1 is MDHEN and CDR2 is SYDVKM. V shed 5 bases and J 10 bases; nucleotides not matched to a gene: 13. The CDR3 loop is CASSPGLAGEGGGIQYF. CDR3 sequence (DNA): TGTGCCAGCAGTCCGGGACTAGCGGGAGAAGGGGGGGGAATTCAGTACTTC.